This is a list of T cell receptor beta chains from one sample in a study of T cell changes during pregnancy in multiple sclerosis. Here immunoSEQ multiplex PCR was the method, and the copy in TCRdb shows in-frame clones only, minus some. There are about 76,000 clones in the sample; more than 85% occur only once, and under 2% lies in the top ten. Sequences were derived from peripheral blood, sampled in the first trimester of pregnancy. The receptors stem from a female donor in good health, enrolled as a control in a pregnancy study. Each CDR3 is given with its conserved first and last residue. Each record gives: clone size, V gene, D gene, J gene, CDR3 DNA, CDR3 protein. The D gene is left open where the match is weak. The size of a clone is reported for some rows only, either as once, few or many, or as a class for expanded clones.

-	TRBV5-1	-	TRBJ1-2	TGCGCCAGCAGCTTGGAGGACAGAAACTATGGCTACACCTTC	CASSLEDRNYGYTF
-	TRBV9	-	TRBJ2-5	TGTGCCAGCAGCCCCGGGGGGACAGGTGAGACCCAGTACTTC	CASSPGGTGETQYF
-	TRBV28	-	TRBJ1-1	TGTGCCAGCAGTTTAATGCCAGGCAACCTGAACACTGAAGCTTTCTTT	CASSLMPGNLNTEAFF
once	TRBV28	TRBD1	TRBJ1-2	TGTGCCAGCACCCTAGGGGGCAGGGGCAGCTATGGCTACACCTTC	CASTLGGRGSYGYTF
-	TRBV4-1	-	TRBJ1-5	TGCGCCAGCAGCCAATATGAGGATAGCAATCAGCCCCAGCATTTT	CASSQYEDSNQPQHF
-	TRBV28	-	TRBJ1-5	TGTGCCAGCAGTCCGCAGGGGTACCGTGGTAATCAGCCCCAGCATTTT	CASSPQGYRGNQPQHF
-	TRBV2	-	TRBJ2-1	TGTGCCAGCAGCGTAACAGGTAATGAGCAGTTCTTC	CASSVTGNEQFF
-	TRBV28	TRBD2	TRBJ2-3	TGTGCCAGCAGTTTTGAGGGAGGGCCGGGAGATACGCAGTATTTT	CASSFEGGPGDTQYF
-	TRBV6-5	TRBD1	TRBJ2-7	TGTGCCAGCCAGCCTCGTCGGGACAGGGGAGGGTGGCAGTACTTC	CASQPRRDRGGWQYF
-	TRBV2	-	TRBJ2-3	TGTGCCAGCAGTGGCTCCGGAGGAGATACGCAGTATTTT	CASSGSGGDTQYF
-	TRBV5-4	TRBD1	TRBJ1-1	TGTGCCAGCAGCTTTCGAGGGACAGGGAACACTGAAGCTTTCTTT	CASSFRGTGNTEAFF
-	TRBV5-4	-	TRBJ2-5	TGTGCCAGCAGCACCGGACAGAACCAAGAGACCCAGTACTTC	CASSTGQNQETQYF
-	TRBV12-2	-	TRBJ2-7	TGTGCAAGTCGCTTAGAATCTTCGCCCAGGGGCCCCTCTAGCTCCTACGAGCAGTACTTC	CASRLESSPRGPSSSYEQYF
-	TRBV5-1	TRBD1	TRBJ1-1	TGCGCCAGCAGCCTACGGGACAGCACTGAAGCTTTCTTT	CASSLRDSTEAFF
-	TRBV29-1	TRBD2	TRBJ2-3	TGCAGCGTTACCAGACAGCCCGGGGGGGCAGATACGCAGTATTTT	CSVTRQPGGADTQYF
-	TRBV2	-	TRBJ1-3	TGTGCCAGCAGTGAGGGGGGGAGCGGAAACACCATATATTTT	CASSEGGSGNTIYF
-	TRBV6-6	TRBD2	TRBJ2-2	TGTGCCAGCAGTTACTCGATGGCGGGAGGGCCCGGGGAGCTGTTTTTT	CASSYSMAGGPGELFF
-	TRBV19	TRBD1	TRBJ2-7	TGTGCCAGTAGTGCCAGACAGGGCTCCGAGCAGTACTTC	CASSARQGSEQYF
-	TRBV7-2	-	TRBJ2-7	TGTGCCAGCAGCCTCATATCCAGGGCGTACGAGCAGTACTTC	CASSLISRAYEQYF
-	TRBV5-4	-	TRBJ1-1	TGTGCCAGCAGCTTGGCCACAGCCATGAACACTGAAGCTTTCTTT	CASSLATAMNTEAFF
-	TRBV4-1	-	TRBJ2-2	TGCGCCAGCAGCCCCACCACAGGGACCGGGGAGCTGTTTTTT	CASSPTTGTGELFF
-	TRBV19	-	TRBJ2-5	TGTGCCAGTAGAGAGGGCCCCCAAGAGACCCAGTACTTC	CASREGPQETQYF
once	TRBV4-1	TRBD2	TRBJ2-1	TGCGCCAGCAGCCCGCCCACTAGCGGGAGTGTCAATGAGCAGTTCTTC	CASSPPTSGSVNEQFF
-	TRBV14	TRBD1	TRBJ1-2	TGTGCCAGCAGCCAAGATCCGGACAGGGGGCAAGGCTACACCTTC	CASSQDPDRGQGYTF
-	TRBV4-1	TRBD1	TRBJ2-4	TGCGCCAGCAGCCAAGATTACGCGTGGACAGGGGTCGCCAAAAACATTCAGTACTTC	CASSQDYAWTGVAKNIQYF
-	TRBV10-3	TRBD2	TRBJ2-7	TGTGCCATCAGTTTTTTTACCGGGACTAGCGGGAGAGAGCAGTACTTC	CAISFFTGTSGREQYF
-	TRBV30	TRBD2	TRBJ2-3	TGTGCCTGTATGGGACTAGCGGGGACAGATACGCAGTATTTT	CACMGLAGTDTQYF
-	TRBV28	-	TRBJ1-1	TGTGCCAGCAGTTTCTACCGGGACAAGACTGAAGCTTTCTTT	CASSFYRDKTEAFF
-	TRBV7-9	-	TRBJ1-1	TGTGCCAGCAGCTTAGGGGCAGGGGTCACTGAAGCTTTCTTT	CASSLGAGVTEAFF
-	TRBV5-4	TRBD1	TRBJ1-2	TGTGCCAGCAGCTTGCGATCGGGACAGAACTATGGCTACACCTTC	CASSLRSGQNYGYTF
-	TRBV5-1	TRBD1	TRBJ1-1	TGCGCCAGCAGCTTTAGCACAGGGGACACTGAAGCTTTCTTT	CASSFSTGDTEAFF
-	TRBV18	TRBD1	TRBJ1-2	TGTGCCAGCTCACCAAGGGGACAGGGGCCCTATGGCTACACCTTC	CASSPRGQGPYGYTF
-	TRBV4-2	TRBD2	TRBJ2-1	TGTGCCAGCAGCCAAGATAGGGGGACTAGTTCAGGTGAGCAGTTCTTC	CASSQDRGTSSGEQFF
-	TRBV5-1	-	TRBJ2-3	TGCGCCAGCAGCCTTAGCGGAGGCTCGCACACAGATACGCAGTATTTT	CASSLSGGSHTDTQYF
-	TRBV28	-	TRBJ2-7	TGTGCCAGCAGTTACATATATTACGAGCAGTACTTC	CASSYIYYEQYF
-	TRBV27	-	TRBJ2-7	TGTGCCAGCGGACATCAGGGGCTAGAGCAGTACTTC	CASGHQGLEQYF
-	TRBV2	TRBD1	TRBJ1-5	TGTGCCAGCAAACGGACAGGGGGGGAAGGGCCCCAGCATTTT	CASKRTGGEGPQHF
-	TRBV28	TRBD1	TRBJ1-5	TGTGCCAGCAGAAGACAGGGGGATCAGCCCCAGCATTTT	CASRRQGDQPQHF
-	TRBV27	-	TRBJ2-7	TGTGCCAGCAGTTTGAACAGGCAGAGAGGCTACGAGCAGTACTTC	CASSLNRQRGYEQYF
-	TRBV6-1	TRBD2	TRBJ2-7	TGTGCCAGCAGCCGGTCTAGCGGGAGCCCCTACGAGCAGTACTTC	CASSRSSGSPYEQYF
-	TRBV2	-	TRBJ2-1	TGTGCCAGCAGCGTACGTCGGAGCTCCTACAATGAGCAGTTCTTC	CASSVRRSSYNEQFF
-	TRBV6-1	TRBD1	TRBJ1-2	TGTGCCAGCAGTGAAAGACAGGGATATGGCTACACCTTC	CASSERQGYGYTF
-	TRBV28	-	TRBJ1-1	TGTGCCAGCAGTTCCCCCCAGATCATGAACACTGAAGCTTTCTTT	CASSSPQIMNTEAFF
-	TRBV29-1	-	TRBJ2-1	TGCAGCGTCCGGGGCGGGAAGGAGGAGCAGTTCTTC	CSVRGGKEEQFF
-	TRBV4-1	-	TRBJ1-3	TGCGCCAGCAGCCAAGAGGGCAGGTTAAGCTCTGGAAACACCATATATTTT	CASSQEGRLSSGNTIYF
-	TRBV29-1	-	TRBJ2-2	TGCAGCGCCTCACAACCTCCGGGAACCGGGGAGCTGTTTTTT	CSASQPPGTGELFF
-	TRBV9	-	TRBJ2-1	TGTGCCAGCAGCCCGGAAGCCACTAGTTACAATGAGCAGTTCTTC	CASSPEATSYNEQFF
-	TRBV21-1	-	TRBJ2-7	TGTGCCAGCAGCAAACGGCGGGGAAAGGGTGACTGGTCTTACGAGCAGTACTTC	CASSKRRGKGDWSYEQYF
-	TRBV10-3	-	TRBJ2-2	TGTGCCATCAGCAGTCTAGTGGGAGGTACCGGGGAGCTGTTTTTT	CAISSLVGGTGELFF
-	TRBV4-1	-	TRBJ2-1	TGCGCCAGCAGCCAAGAGCGTAGGGGTCAAGCGCAGTTCTTC	CASSQERRGQAQFF